The TCR beta chain under discussion was sequenced for a study of lymphopenia after photon versus proton radiotherapy. Study observations and caveats: Oligoclonal CD8+ Temra expansion after nadir drove photon patients' diversity drop. Under photons, naive T cells and diversity fell while effector/memory populations rose.

The assay was immunoSEQ multiplex PCR, and TCRdb's table has in-frame clones only and misses some. This table has approximately 20,000 clones, 70% to 90% appearing once. CDR1 is SGHNT, CDR2 YENEEA, per germline. This CDR3 region has 13 residues. With 5 bases removed from V and 4 bases from J, the gap between germline ends came to 6 bases. Note on this clone: Its antigen is currently unknown.

This TCR was sampled from a man between 65 and 79 years old with pancreatic cancer. The starting material was peripheral blood, obtained from a patient treated with proton-based radiotherapy. This chain uses TRBV11-3 with TRBJ2-6; D ambiguous. The CDR3 region is CASSRAGANVLTF. The CDR3 nucleotides are TGTGCCAGCAGCCGCGCGGGGGCCAACGTCCTGACTTTC. Together with reference TRBV11-3 and TRBJ2-6, the CDR3 gives the full variable domain: EAGVVQSPRYKIIEKKQPVAFWCNPISGHNTLYWYLQNLGQGPELLIRYENEEAVDDSQLPKDRFSAERLKGVDSTLKIQPAELGDSAVYLCASSRAGANVLTFGAGSRLTVL.